The rows below give T cell receptor beta chains drawn from one sample of a study of blood T cells in healthy people across ages. TCRdb re-analysed the 5' RACE reads in MiXCR, keeping a single row per CDR3 protein. The sample gives 1.5 million to 2 million distinct CDR3 sequences, 49% of which show up once; over 2% is in the top ten. Sequencing was carried out using blood. The receptors stem from a woman in her thirties or forties in good health. Both conserved end residues are part of each CDR3.

j_call | v_call | cdr3_aa
TRBJ1-1 | TRBV6-6 | CASSLLGQRVEAFF
TRBJ2-5 | TRBV9 | CASSARGGASQETQYF
TRBJ2-7 | TRBV7-9 | CASSLAGTGGKGEQYF
TRBJ1-6 | TRBV20-1 | CSVPGREVRNSPLHF
TRBJ2-5 | TRBV6-2/TRBV6-3 | CASSRIETQYF
TRBJ2-1 | TRBV12-3/TRBV12-4 | CASSSPGLRTYNEQFF
TRBJ2-3 | TRBV27 | CASSLSRGGDTQYF
TRBJ2-3 | TRBV12-3/TRBV12-4 | CASSSDRGMTDTQYF
TRBJ1-5 | TRBV5-5 | CASSLTTASNQPQHF
TRBJ2-5 | TRBV20-1 | CSVTSGVATQETQYF
TRBJ2-1 | TRBV7-2 | CASSARPGGEQFF
TRBJ2-5 | TRBV28 | CASSSPRDRAQETQYF
TRBJ2-1 | TRBV12-3/TRBV12-4 | CASSRQGWVNEQFF
NA | TRBV29-1 | CSVPSPGETQYF
TRBJ2-3 | TRBV29-1 | CSVADGGAGDTQYF
TRBJ1-2 | TRBV4-2 | CASSQEPHRVPSGGYTF
TRBJ2-3 | TRBV7-2 | CASSRRYTDTQYF
TRBJ2-7 | TRBV3-1 | CASSQDRGRAEQYF
TRBJ2-5 | TRBV3-1 | CASSHLMWQGSGETQYF
TRBJ2-1 | TRBV11-1 | CASSPGLTGFNEQFF
NA | TRBV4-3 | CASSQGSGSETQYF
TRBJ2-7 | TRBV6-5 | CASRGQRAVYEQYF
TRBJ1-4 | TRBV4-2 | CASSQDTTGGGEKLFF
TRBJ2-5 | TRBV7-2 | CASSLWASLYQETQYF
TRBJ2-1 | TRBV18 | CASSPLAGGPDEQFF
TRBJ2-7 | TRBV6-2/TRBV6-3 | CASSRAGDSTYEQYF
TRBJ1-6 | TRBV20-1 | CSASEGFDNSPLHF
TRBJ1-4 | TRBV10-3 | CAISDPGRGEKLFF
TRBJ2-7 | TRBV11-2 | CASSTPYEQYF
TRBJ2-5 | TRBV29-1 | CSVAGTAQETQYF
TRBJ2-4 | TRBV2 | CASSEARTGAKNIQYF
TRBJ2-1 | TRBV4-2 | CASSPSVQDNEQFF
TRBJ1-2 | TRBV5-8 | CASSWSGSGTASRGYTF
TRBJ1-2 | TRBV28 | CASSSRRGRGGYTF
TRBJ2-7 | TRBV28 | CASSSASGGTYEQYF
TRBJ2-5 | TRBV10-3 | CAISEFDRDWEQYF
TRBJ1-2 | TRBV29-1 | CSVEDRLGPSNWRDYGYTF
TRBJ2-3 | TRBV7-2 | CASSRGVIDTQYF
TRBJ2-1 | TRBV5-5 | CASSFGIVSAQPNNEQFF
TRBJ2-7 | TRBV28 | CASSSSGASYNEQYF
TRBJ2-2 | TRBV20-1 | CSARFRKGLNTGELFF
NA | TRBV11-2 | CASSPYFRTDVLDEQYF
TRBJ2-5 | TRBV4-3 | CASSSGLADQETQYF
TRBJ2-4 | TRBV20-1 | CSAPYRGTKNIQYF
TRBJ2-7 | TRBV27 | CASRSPPGGGTYEQYF
TRBJ2-5 | TRBV7-2 | CASSLEVGGFNEQYF
TRBJ2-5 | TRBV5-5 | CASSFALAGGFNEQYF
TRBJ2-7 | TRBV28 | CASTAGGSDEQYF
TRBJ1-4 | TRBV20-1 | CSARLGRNEKLFF
TRBJ2-1 | TRBV7-8 | CASSSALPDNEQFF
TRBJ1-6 | TRBV6-6 | CASSTNQEPNSPLHF
TRBJ2-3 | TRBV20-1 | CSASDRGSSTDTQYF
TRBJ1-2 | TRBV3-1 | CASSKGAAGGVDYGYTF
TRBJ2-3 | TRBV6-6 | CASSYDQGGTDTQYF